A selection of T cell receptor beta chains follows, all from one sample in a study of T cells expressing NK-cell markers. No DNA is given; TCRdb re-called the 5' RACE reads and lists each CDR3 protein once. This sample's table reports about 21,000 distinct CDR3 sequences. Specimen: blood T cells: a sorted CD56 or NKG2C T cell subset, CD4+ or CD8+ T cells, or bulk PBMC T cells (not recorded which). These receptors were collected from a man between 18 and 69 years old in good health. Both conserved end residues are part of each CDR3.

j_gene	v_gene	CDR3aa
TRBJ2-2	TRBV7-2	CASSPWTSSGELFF
TRBJ2-3	TRBV6-5	CASSYSRGVDTQYF
TRBJ2-5	TRBV30	CAWSVPGRKKTQYF
TRBJ1-4	TRBV3-1	CASSQAGRGVNEKLFF
TRBJ1-6	TRBV20-1	CSARDIGGSSYNSPLHF
TRBJ2-7	TRBV7-2	CASSQATYEQYF
TRBJ2-7	TRBV5-1	CASSLGPKESYEQYF
TRBJ2-1	TRBV3-1	CASSSRDRRVGEQFF
TRBJ2-1	TRBV6-2/TRBV6-3	CASSRALETDEQFF
TRBJ1-5	TRBV19	CASSNGPGGRKQPQHF
TRBJ2-5	TRBV15	CATSRTRGPQETQYF
TRBJ1-5	TRBV19	CASTQTGAFQPQHF
TRBJ2-3	TRBV7-2	CASSLVSSAQYF
TRBJ1-3	TRBV4-3	CASSRDPGNTIYF
TRBJ1-1	TRBV11-2	CASSRTPLNTEAFF
TRBJ2-1	TRBV21-1	CASSAYRTSGVYNEQFF
TRBJ1-2	TRBV5-8	CASRLTGGYGYTF
TRBJ2-5	TRBV2	CASSESAGGDQETQYF
TRBJ1-5	TRBV5-6	CASSLEGTGINLYQPQHF
TRBJ2-1	TRBV3-1	CASRGTSGGASYNEQFF
TRBJ1-2	TRBV27	CASRSSGTGYYGYTF
TRBJ2-1	TRBV9	CASSVGELAGNEQFF
TRBJ2-2	TRBV4-1	CASSQEVSNTGELFF
TRBJ1-1	TRBV12-3/TRBV12-4	CASSPGGGEAFF
TRBJ2-2	TRBV6-2/TRBV6-3	CASSYRRTSGGTGELFF
TRBJ2-5	TRBV27	CASSFIGAGGKEETQYF
TRBJ2-1	TRBV3-1	CASSQVAGRYYNEQFF
TRBJ2-5	TRBV20-1	CSARVAGGPEETQYF
TRBJ2-5	TRBV9	CASSPGGTEQETQYF
TRBJ1-6	TRBV7-9	CASRGTGDNSPLHF
TRBJ2-5	TRBV18	CASSPLATSGKETQYF
TRBJ1-1	TRBV9	CASSPTGVNTEAFF
TRBJ2-3	TRBV11-2	CASSGLAGASDTQYF
TRBJ2-7	TRBV5-1	CASSMGQTVSYEQYF
TRBJ2-1	TRBV6-2/TRBV6-3	CASSYYPGNEQFF
TRBJ2-7	TRBV20-1	CSARGVTGYYEQYF
TRBJ2-3	TRBV20-1	CSASPRGGATQYF
TRBJ2-1	TRBV13	CASSALAGGPYNEQFF
TRBJ2-5	TRBV11-2	CASSSYQETQYF
TRBJ2-7	TRBV7-8	CASSLARFTVKPGYEQYF
TRBJ1-6	TRBV11-2	CASRLLRTGSPLHF
TRBJ2-3	TRBV14	CASSQEGTANTDTQYF
TRBJ2-5	TRBV9	CASSAEWGETQYF
TRBJ2-6	TRBV7-9	CASSLASGANVLTF
TRBJ1-5	TRBV7-2	CASSLDTANQPQHF
TRBJ1-5	TRBV6-1	CASSDQGANQPQHF
TRBJ2-7	TRBV5-6	CASSTGPVLEQYF
TRBJ2-3	TRBV7-8	CASSLWGAQTTDTQYF
TRBJ2-6	TRBV20-1	CSAAGSPGANVLTF
TRBJ2-2	TRBV14	CASSQDPVRGHLTGELFF
TRBJ2-7	TRBV28	CASSLSPGRISYEQYF
TRBJ2-3	TRBV6-5	CASKYRGTDTQYF
TRBJ2-1	TRBV7-9	CASSPPGGIGEQFF
TRBJ2-5	TRBV7-9	CASSRTLRGQETQYF
TRBJ2-3	TRBV11-2	CASSFKLGQGGDTQYF
TRBJ2-2	TRBV7-2	CASSLLPGPRTGELFF